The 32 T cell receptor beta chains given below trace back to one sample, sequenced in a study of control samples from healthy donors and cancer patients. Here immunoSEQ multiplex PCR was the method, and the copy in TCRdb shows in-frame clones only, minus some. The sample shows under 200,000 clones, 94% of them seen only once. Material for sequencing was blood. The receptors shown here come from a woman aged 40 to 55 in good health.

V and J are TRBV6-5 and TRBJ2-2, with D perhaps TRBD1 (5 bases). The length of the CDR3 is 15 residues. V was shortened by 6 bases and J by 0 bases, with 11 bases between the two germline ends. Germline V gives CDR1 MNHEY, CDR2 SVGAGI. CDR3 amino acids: CASSYDSSNTGELFF. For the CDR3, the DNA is TGTGCCAGCAGCTACGACAGTTCGAACACCGGGGAGCTGTTTTTT.

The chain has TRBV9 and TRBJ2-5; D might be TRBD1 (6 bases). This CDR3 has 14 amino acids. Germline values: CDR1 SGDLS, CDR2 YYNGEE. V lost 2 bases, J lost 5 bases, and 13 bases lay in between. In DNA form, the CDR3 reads TGTGCCAGCAGCGTTGGCAGGGGCTGGGAGACCCAGTACTTC. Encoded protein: CASSVGRGWETQYF. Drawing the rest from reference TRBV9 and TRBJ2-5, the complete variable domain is DSGVTQTPKHLITATGQRVTLRCSPRSGDLSVYWYQQSLDQGLQFLIQYYNGEERAKGNILERFSAQQFPDLHSELNLSSLELGDSALYFCASSVGRGWETQYFGPGTRLLVL.

For the CDR3, the DNA is TGTGCCAGCAGCGTAGAAACAGGGTCGACACAAGAGACCCAGTACTTC. Translated, it gives CASSVETGSTQETQYF. This chain connects TRBV9 to TRBJ2-5, with D possibly being TRBD1 (6 bases). CDR3 length: 16 residues. The germline gives CDR1 SGDLS, CDR2 YYNGEE. The V gene lost 0 bases and the J gene lost 2 bases, with 14 bases spanning the gap.

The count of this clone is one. CDR3 in DNA: TGTGCCAGCAGCCCAAGCGGGGTTTCCTACGAGCAGTACTTC. It is translated as CASSPSGVSYEQYF. The chain links TRBV7-2 to TRBJ2-7, with 7 bases matching TRBD2. Germline assignment: CDR1 SGHTA and CDR2 FQGNSA. The trim removed 5 bases at V and 1 base at J, leaving 5 bases unmatched. The CDR3 has 14 amino acids.

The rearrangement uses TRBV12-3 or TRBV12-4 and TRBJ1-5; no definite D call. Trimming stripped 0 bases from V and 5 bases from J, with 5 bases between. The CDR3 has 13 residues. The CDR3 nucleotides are TGTGCCAGCAGTTTAGCAGGGTATCAGCCCCAGCATTTT. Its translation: CASSLAGYQPQHF.

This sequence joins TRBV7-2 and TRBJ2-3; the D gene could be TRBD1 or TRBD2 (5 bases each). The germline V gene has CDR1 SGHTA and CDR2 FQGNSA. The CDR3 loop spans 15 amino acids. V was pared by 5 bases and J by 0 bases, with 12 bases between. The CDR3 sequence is CASSLTRTSTDTQYF. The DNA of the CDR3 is TGTGCCAGCAGCCTTACTAGGACAAGCACAGATACGCAGTATTTT.

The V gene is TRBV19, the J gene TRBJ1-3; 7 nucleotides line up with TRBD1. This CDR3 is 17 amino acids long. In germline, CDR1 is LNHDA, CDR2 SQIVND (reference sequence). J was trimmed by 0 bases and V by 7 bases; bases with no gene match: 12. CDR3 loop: CASTGRLWTGSGNTIYF. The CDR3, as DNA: TGTGCCAGTACTGGACGCCTCTGGACAGGCTCTGGAAACACCATATATTTT.

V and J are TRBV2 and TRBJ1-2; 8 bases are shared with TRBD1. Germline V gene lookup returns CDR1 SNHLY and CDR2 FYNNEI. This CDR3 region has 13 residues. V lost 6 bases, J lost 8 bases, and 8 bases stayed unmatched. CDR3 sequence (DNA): TGTGCCAGCAGAACTCAGGGGGCGGAGGGCTACACCTTC. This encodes CASRTQGAEGYTF.

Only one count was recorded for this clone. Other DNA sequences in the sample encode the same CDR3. The CDR3 protein is CAWSRQGVGGYTF. DNA for the CDR3: TGTGCCTGGAGTCGGCAGGGGGTGGGTGGCTACACCTTC. The chain joins TRBV30 to TRBJ1-2; 7 bases line up with TRBD1. Trimming cost V 2 bases and J 7 bases; bases outside gene matches: 7. Germline CDR1 and CDR2: GTSNPN and SVGIG (reference sequence). This CDR3 region has 13 residues.

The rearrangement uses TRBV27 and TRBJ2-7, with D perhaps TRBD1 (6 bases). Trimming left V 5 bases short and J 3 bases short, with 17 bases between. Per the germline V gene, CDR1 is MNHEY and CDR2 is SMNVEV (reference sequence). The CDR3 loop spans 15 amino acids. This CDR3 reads CASSPSIGTFYEQYF. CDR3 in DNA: TGTGCCAGCAGTCCATCAATCGGGACATTCTACGAGCAGTACTTC.

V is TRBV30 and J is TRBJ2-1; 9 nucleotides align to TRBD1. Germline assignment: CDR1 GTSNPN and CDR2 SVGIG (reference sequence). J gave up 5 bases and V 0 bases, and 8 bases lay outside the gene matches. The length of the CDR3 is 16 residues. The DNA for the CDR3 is TGTGCCTGGAGTGTGATTCGACAGGGGGGGAACAATGAGCAGTTCTTC. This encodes CAWSVIRQGGNNEQFF. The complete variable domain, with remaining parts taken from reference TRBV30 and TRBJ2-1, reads SQTIHQWPATLVQPVGSPLSLECTVEGTSNPNLYWYRQAAGRGLQLLFYSVGIGQISSEVPQNLSASRPQDRQFILSSKKLLLSDSGFYLCAWSVIRQGGNNEQFFGPGTRLTVL.

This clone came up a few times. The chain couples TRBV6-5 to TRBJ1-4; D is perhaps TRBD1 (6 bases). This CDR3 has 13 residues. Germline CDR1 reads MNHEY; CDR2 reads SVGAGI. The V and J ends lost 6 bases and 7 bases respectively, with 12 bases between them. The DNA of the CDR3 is TGTGCCAGCAGGTCCTACAGGGTTGAAAAACTGTTTTTT. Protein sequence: CASRSYRVEKLFF.

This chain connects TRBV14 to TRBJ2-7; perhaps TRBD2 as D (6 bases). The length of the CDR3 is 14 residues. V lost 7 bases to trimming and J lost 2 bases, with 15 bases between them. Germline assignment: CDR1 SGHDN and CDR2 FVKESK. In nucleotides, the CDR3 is TGTGCCAGCACCAGGGAGGCGGGGACCTACGAGCAGTACTTC. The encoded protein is CASTREAGTYEQYF.

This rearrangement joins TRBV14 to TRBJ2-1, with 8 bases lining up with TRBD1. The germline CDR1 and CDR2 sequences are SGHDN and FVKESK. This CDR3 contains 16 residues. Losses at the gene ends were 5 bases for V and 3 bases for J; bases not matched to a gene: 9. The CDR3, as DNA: TGTGCCAGCAGCGAGGCAGGGGGCTTATTCTACAATGAGCAGTTCTTC. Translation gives CASSEAGGLFYNEQFF.

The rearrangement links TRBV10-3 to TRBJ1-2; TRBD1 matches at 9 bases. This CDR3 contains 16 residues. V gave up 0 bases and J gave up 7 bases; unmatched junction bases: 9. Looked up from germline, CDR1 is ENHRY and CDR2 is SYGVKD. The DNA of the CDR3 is TGTGCCATCAGTGAGTCGCTGGGACAGGGACTCCGTGGCTACACCTTC. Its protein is CAISESLGQGLRGYTF.

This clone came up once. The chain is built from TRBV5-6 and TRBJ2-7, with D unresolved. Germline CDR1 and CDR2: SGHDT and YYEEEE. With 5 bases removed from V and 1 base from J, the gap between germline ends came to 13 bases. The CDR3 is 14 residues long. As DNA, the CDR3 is TGTGCCAGCAGTATTACAGCAATATCCTACGAGCAGTACTTC. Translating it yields CASSITAISYEQYF. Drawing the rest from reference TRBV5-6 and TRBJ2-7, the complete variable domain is DAGVTQSPTHLIKTRGQQVTLRCSPKSGHDTVSWYQQALGQGPQFIFQYYEEEERQRGNFPDRFSGHQFPNYSSELNVNALLLGDSALYLCASSITAISYEQYFGPGTRLTVT.

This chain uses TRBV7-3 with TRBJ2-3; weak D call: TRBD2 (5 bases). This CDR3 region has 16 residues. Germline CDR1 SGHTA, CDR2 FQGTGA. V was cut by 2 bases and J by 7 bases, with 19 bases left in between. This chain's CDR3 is CASSLDPGSAVNTQYF. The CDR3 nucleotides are TGTGCCAGCAGCTTAGACCCGGGGTCTGCCGTTAATACGCAGTATTTT. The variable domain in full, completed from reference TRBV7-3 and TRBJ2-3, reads GAGVSQTPSNKVTEKGKYVELRCDPISGHTALYWYRQSLGQGPEFLIYFQGTGAADDSGLPNDRFFAVRPEGSVSTLKIQRTERGDSAVYLCASSLDPGSAVNTQYFGPGTRLTVL.

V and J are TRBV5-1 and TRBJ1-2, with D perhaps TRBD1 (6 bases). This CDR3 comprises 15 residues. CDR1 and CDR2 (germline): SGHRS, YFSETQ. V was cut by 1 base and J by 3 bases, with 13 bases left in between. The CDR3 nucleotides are TGCGCCAGCAGCTTGCAGACAGGATGGGACTATGGCTACACCTTC. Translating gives CASSLQTGWDYGYTF.

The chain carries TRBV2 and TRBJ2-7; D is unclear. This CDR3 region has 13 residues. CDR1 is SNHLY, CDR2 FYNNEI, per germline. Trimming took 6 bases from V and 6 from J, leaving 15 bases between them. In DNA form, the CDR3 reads TGTGCCAGCAGCTTCTCGGACCGGTTCGAGCAGTACTTC. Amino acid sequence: CASSFSDRFEQYF.

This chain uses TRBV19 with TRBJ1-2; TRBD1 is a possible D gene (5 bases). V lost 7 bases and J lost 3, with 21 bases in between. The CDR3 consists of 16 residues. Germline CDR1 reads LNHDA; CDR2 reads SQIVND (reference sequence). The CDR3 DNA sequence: TGTGCCAGTACCCCTTTTAATGACAGATCGGACTATGGCTACACCTTC. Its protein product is CASTPFNDRSDYGYTF.

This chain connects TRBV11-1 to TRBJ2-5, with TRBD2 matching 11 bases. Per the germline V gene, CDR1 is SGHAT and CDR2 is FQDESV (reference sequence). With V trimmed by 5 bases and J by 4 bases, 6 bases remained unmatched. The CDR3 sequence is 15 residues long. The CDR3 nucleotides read TGTGCCAGCAGCCGTAGCGGGGGGGCCGGAGAGACCCAGTACTTC. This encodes CASSRSGGAGETQYF.

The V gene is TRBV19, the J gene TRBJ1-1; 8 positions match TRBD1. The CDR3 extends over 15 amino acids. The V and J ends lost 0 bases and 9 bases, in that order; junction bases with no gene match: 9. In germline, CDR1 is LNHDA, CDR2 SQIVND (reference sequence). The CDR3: CASSIDPAAGGQAFF. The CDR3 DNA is TGTGCCAGTAGTATAGATCCGGCGGCAGGGGGCCAAGCTTTCTTT.

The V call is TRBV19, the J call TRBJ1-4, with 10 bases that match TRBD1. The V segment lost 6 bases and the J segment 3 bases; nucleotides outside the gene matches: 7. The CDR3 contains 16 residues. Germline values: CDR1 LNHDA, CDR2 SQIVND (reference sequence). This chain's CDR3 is CASRARQGAANEKLFF. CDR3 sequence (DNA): TGTGCCAGTAGGGCGCGACAGGGGGCAGCTAATGAAAAACTGTTTTTT.

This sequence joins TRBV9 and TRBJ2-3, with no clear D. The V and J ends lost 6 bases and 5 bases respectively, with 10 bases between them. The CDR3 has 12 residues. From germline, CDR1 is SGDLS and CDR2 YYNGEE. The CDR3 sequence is CASTQPGDTQYF. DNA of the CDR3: TGTGCCAGCACCCAACCGGGAGATACGCAGTATTTT. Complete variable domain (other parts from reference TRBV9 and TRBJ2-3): DSGVTQTPKHLITATGQRVTLRCSPRSGDLSVYWYQQSLDQGLQFLIQYYNGEERAKGNILERFSAQQFPDLHSELNLSSLELGDSALYFCASTQPGDTQYFGPGTRLTVL.

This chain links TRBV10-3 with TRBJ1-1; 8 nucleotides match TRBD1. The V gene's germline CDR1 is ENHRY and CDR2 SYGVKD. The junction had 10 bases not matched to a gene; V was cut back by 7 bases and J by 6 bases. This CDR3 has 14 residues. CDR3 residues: CAITPGQEQSEAFF. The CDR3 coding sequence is TGTGCCATCACCCCGGGACAGGAGCAATCTGAAGCTTTCTTT.

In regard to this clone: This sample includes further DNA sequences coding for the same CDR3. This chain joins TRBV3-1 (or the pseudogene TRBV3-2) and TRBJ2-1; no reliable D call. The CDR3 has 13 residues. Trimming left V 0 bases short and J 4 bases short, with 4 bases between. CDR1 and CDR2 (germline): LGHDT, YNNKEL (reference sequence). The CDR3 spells CASSQDRYNEQFF. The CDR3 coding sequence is TGTGCCAGCAGCCAAGATAGGTACAATGAGCAGTTCTTC.

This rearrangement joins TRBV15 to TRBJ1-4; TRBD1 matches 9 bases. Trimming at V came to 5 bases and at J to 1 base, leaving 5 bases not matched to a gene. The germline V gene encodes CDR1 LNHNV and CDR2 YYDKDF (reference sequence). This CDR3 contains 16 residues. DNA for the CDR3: TGTGCCACCAGCTACGGGACAGGGAGAACTAATGAAAAACTGTTTTTT. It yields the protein CATSYGTGRTNEKLFF. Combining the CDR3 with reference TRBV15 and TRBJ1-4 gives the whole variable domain DAMVIQNPRYQVTQFGKPVTLSCSQTLNHNVMYWYQQKSSQAPKLLFHYYDKDFNNEADTPDNFQSRRPNTSFCFLDIRSPGLGDTAMYLCATSYGTGRTNEKLFFGSGTQLSVL.

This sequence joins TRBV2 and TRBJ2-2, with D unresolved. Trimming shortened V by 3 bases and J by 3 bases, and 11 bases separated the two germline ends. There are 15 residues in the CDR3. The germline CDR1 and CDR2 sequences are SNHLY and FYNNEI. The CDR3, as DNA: TGTGCCAGCAGTGAGGAAGACACGTACACCGGGGAGCTGTTTTTT. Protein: CASSEEDTYTGELFF.

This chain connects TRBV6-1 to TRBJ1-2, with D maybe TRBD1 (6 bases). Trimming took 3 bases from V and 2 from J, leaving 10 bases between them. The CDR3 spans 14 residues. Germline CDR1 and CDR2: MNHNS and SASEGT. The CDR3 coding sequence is TGTGCCAGCAGTGAGGTCAGGGGCAACTATGGCTACACCTTC. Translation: CASSEVRGNYGYTF.

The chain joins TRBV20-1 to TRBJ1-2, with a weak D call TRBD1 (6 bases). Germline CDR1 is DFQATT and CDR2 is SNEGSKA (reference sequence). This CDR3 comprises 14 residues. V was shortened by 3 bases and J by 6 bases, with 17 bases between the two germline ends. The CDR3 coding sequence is TGCAGTGCTAGTGGGGGGGCCTCCCAGCATGGCTACACCTTC. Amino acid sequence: CSASGGASQHGYTF.

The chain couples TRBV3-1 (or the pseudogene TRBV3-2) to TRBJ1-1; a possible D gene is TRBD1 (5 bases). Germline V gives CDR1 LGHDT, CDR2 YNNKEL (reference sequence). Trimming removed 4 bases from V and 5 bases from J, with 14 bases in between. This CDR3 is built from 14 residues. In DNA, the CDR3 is TGTGCCAGCAGCCCTTTCAGGGTATCGACTGAAGCTTTCTTT. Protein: CASSPFRVSTEAFF.

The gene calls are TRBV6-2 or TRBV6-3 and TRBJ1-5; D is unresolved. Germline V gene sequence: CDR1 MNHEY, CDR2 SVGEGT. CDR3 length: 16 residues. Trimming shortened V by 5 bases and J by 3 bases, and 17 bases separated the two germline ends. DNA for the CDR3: TGTGCCAGCAGTCAACCCGGAGGGATGATCAATCAGCCCCAGCATTTT. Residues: CASSQPGGMINQPQHF.